This TCR beta chain was observed in a study of blood T cell repertoires in COVID-19. Study details: Spain, Italy and the United States supplied samples that represented acute and convalescent COVID-19.

Measured with immunoSEQ multiplex PCR; TCRdb has only the in-frame clones, and not every one. This sample has around 380,000 clones; roughly 86% occur once, and the top ten carry 1.3%. The study assigned cohorts using participant-reported clinical history. Donors in Cohort 3 counted as recovered after two negative PCRs, clearance, or symptom resolution. V was pared by 5 bases and J by 5 bases, with 20 bases between. The CDR3 sequence is 16 residues long. CDR1 and CDR2 from the germline V gene are KGHSH and LQKENI. The sequence was collected from a man in his thirties or forties who had recovered from COVID-19. The sample taken for sequencing was PBMCs or T cells enriched from blood (not recorded which). The rearrangement joins TRBV18 to TRBJ2-3; D is possibly TRBD2 (7 bases). The CDR3 DNA follows: TGTGCCAGCTCAGGGAGGGGGGGCCTGAACGGAGATACGCAGTATTTT. Translating it yields CASSGRGGLNGDTQYF.